This T cell receptor (beta chain) comes out of a study of blood T cell repertoires in COVID-19. As for the study in general: Acute and convalescent COVID-19 specimens originated in the United States, Italy and Spain. T cells, B-cell-depleted T cells, or PBMCs supplied cDNA or gDNA.

The assay was immunoSEQ multiplex PCR, and TCRdb's table has in-frame clones only and misses some. The sample has under 450,000 clones, roughly four fifths seen once; the top ten hold about 5%. Looked up from germline, CDR1 is GTSNPN and CDR2 is SVGIG (reference sequence). V dropped 4 bases and J dropped 0 bases, with 22 bases sitting between them. The CDR3 covers 18 residues. The V call is TRBV30, the J call TRBJ2-4, with D tentatively TRBD1 (6 bases). This sequence was found in a woman between 45 and 65 years old who had recovered from COVID-19. Sequenced: PBMCs or T cells enriched from blood (not recorded which). The CDR3 here is CAWTTTGSFVLAKNIQYF. The DNA of the CDR3 is TGTGCCTGGACGACAACAGGGAGTTTCGTTCTAGCCAAAAACATTCAGTACTTC.